This TCR beta chain comes out of a study of blood T cell repertoires in COVID-19. As for the study in general: The analysed material was cDNA or gDNA that came from T cells, B-cell-depleted T cells, or PBMCs.

Germline V gene data show CDR1 as LNHDA and CDR2 as SQIVND (reference sequence). V lost 7 bases, J lost 8 bases, and 15 bases lay in between. There are 14 residues in the CDR3. The assay was immunoSEQ multiplex PCR, and TCRdb's table has in-frame clones only and misses some. The profile shows more than 150,000 clones, 70% to 90% of them singletons. The chain recombines TRBV19 with TRBJ1-6; D gene uncertain. Sequenced sample: peripheral blood. The TCR was taken from a man between 65 and 80 years old with active or convalescent COVID-19. Written as DNA, the CDR3 is TGTGCCAGTAAGGTCAGAGGGAGAGATTCACCCCTCCACTTT. Its protein is CASKVRGRDSPLHF.